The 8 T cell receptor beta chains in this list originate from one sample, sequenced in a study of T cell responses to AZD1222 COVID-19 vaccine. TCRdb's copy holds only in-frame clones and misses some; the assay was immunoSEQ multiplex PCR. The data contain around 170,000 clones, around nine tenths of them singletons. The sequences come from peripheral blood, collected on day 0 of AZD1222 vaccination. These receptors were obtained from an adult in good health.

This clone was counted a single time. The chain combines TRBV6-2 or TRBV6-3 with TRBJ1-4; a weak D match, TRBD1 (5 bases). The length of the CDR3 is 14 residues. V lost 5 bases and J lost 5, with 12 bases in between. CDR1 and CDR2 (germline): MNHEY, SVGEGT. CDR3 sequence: CASSTRRENEKLFF. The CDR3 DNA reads TGTGCCAGCAGTACCCGCAGGGAGAATGAAAAACTGTTTTTT.

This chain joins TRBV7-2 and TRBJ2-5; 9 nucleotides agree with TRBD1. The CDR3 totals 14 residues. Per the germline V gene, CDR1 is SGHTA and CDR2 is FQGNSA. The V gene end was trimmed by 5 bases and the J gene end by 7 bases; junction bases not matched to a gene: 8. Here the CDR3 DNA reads TGTGCCAGCAGCCCGGGACAGGGACTTGGGACCCAGTACTTC. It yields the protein CASSPGQGLGTQYF.

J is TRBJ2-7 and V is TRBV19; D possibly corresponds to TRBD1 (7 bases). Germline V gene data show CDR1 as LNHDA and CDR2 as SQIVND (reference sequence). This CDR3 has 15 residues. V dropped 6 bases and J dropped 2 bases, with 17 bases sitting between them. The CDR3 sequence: CASSYRDRLAYEQYF. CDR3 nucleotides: TGTGCCAGTAGCTACCGGGACAGACTAGCCTACGAGCAGTACTTC. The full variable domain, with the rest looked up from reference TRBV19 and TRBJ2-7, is DGGITQSPKYLFRKEGQNVTLSCEQNLNHDAMYWYRQDPGQGLRLIYYSQIVNDFQKGDIAEGYSVSREKKESFPLTVTSAQKNPTAFYLCASSYRDRLAYEQYFGPGTRLTVT.

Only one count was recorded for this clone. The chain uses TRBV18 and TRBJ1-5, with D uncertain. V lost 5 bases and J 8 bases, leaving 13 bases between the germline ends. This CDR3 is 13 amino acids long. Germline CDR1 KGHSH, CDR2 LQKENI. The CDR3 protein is CASSITPREPQHF. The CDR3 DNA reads TGTGCCAGCTCAATCACCCCGAGGGAGCCCCAGCATTTT.

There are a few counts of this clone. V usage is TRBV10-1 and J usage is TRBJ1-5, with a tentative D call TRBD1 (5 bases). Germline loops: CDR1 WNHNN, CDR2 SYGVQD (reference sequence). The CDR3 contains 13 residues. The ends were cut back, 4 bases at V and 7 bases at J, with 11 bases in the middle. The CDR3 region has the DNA TGCGCCAGCAGTGCGGGGGTCGGGCAGCCCCAGCATTTT. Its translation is CASSAGVGQPQHF.

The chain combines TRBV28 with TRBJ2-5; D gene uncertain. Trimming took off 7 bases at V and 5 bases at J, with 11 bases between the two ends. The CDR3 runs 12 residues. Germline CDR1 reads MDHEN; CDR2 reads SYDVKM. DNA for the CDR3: TGTGCCAGCACCTCCCTTGGGGAGACCCAGTACTTC. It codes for CASTSLGETQYF.

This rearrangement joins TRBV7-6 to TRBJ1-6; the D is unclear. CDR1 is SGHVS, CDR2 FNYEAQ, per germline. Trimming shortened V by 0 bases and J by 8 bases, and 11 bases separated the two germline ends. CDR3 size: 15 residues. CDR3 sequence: CASSLAGSNHSPLHF. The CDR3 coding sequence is TGTGCCAGCAGCTTAGCGGGCAGTAATCATTCACCCCTCCACTTT.

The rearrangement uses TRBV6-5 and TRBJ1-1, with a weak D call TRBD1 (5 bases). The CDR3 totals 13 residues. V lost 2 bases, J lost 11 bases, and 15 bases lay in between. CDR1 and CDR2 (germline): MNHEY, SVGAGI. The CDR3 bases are TGTGCCAGCAGTTACCAGCGGGACGGTCGGGCTTTCTTT. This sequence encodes CASSYQRDGRAFF.